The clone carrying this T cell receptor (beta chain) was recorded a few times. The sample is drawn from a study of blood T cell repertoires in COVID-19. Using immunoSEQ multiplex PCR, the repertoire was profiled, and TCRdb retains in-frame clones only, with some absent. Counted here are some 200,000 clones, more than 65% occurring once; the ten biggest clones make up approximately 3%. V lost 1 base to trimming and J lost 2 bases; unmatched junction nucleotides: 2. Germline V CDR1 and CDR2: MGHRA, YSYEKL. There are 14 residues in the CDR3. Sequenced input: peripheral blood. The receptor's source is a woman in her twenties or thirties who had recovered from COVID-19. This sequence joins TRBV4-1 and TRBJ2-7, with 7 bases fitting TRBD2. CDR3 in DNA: TGCGCCAGCAGCCAAGGGGAGGGCCCCTACGAGCAGTACTTC. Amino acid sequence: CASSQGEGPYEQYF.